This T cell receptor beta chain was identified in a study of cytomegalovirus exposure and HLA in healthy donors (dated by TCRdb to the late 2010s). Regarding the complete study: The 500 to 700 repertoires of the first cohort and the roughly 120 validation repertoires were produced on the same platform, according to a later analysis. Along with the roughly 700-subject first cohort, a separate validation cohort of over a hundred different subjects was used. The study aimed to test whether signatures of past pathogen exposure could be identified by cataloging public T cell receptors. The study combined high-throughput TCR immunosequencing, statistical association of individual TCRs with disease status, and machine learning to predict cytomegalovirus infection status. What the study reported, not specific to this receptor: Of the cluster scores, 85% to 95% were above 0 in a later analysis, which found that TCRs clustered in the first cohort also tended to co-occur in the roughly 130 validation repertoires. In both the original and validation cohorts, the classifier was reported to diagnose cytomegalovirus status with high specificity and sensitivity. A later analysis lacked HLA typing for the validation cohort, so it scored co-occurrence in that cohort across all 130 or so repertoires. In the study, about 150 TCR beta chains were listed as associated with cytomegalovirus. Across donors, most TCR sequences were observed very rarely, whereas some public TCRs were present in many individuals. The authors suggested that the approach could potentially be extended to other disease states and immunological phenotypes. Three of the identified cytomegalovirus-associated TCR beta chains were confirmed in vitro to be specific for cytomegalovirus antigens.

Library preparation used the immunoSEQ multiplex PCR assay. The original methods were these. A statistical classification framework was built for diagnosing cytomegalovirus status from the catalog of TCR beta chain sequences. The table comes from immuneACCESS by way of TCRdb, which keeps in-frame sequences with V and J called. Part of the clones is missing from these tables; in studies checked, under half for an unresolved V gene and the rest for unknown reasons. The V and J calls and clone size were taken over from that table, and D and trimming were inferred from the DNA. For this sample the table gives some 200,000 clones, of which over 80% were detected only once. The ten largest account for 0.85% to 1.2% of the sample. A word on this clone: What this receptor recognizes is not known. Qualities for individual bases were not recorded, and no much larger clone is one base off.

Separate from the approximately 730-subject first cohort, the validation cohort of some 130 subjects was the group to which the donors belonged. Sample: PBMCs. The clonotype comes from a woman aged 18-29 years in good health and CMV-seronegative.

The sequenced DNA is TGTGCCAGCAGCTTAGTGCTGGGCCAGGGGGCCTCTGGCTACACCTTC. Its translation reads: CASSLVLGQGASGYTF. Rearrangement joined TRBV7-9 to TRBJ1-2; TRBD1 matches 8 bases in the middle. CDR1 and CDR2 were assigned from the germline V gene (reference sequence) as SEHNR and FQNEAQ. Taken from cysteine to phenylalanine, the CDR3 has 16 residues. The retained sequence is limited to the CDR3, 48 bases, with the frame set at the first base. Germline trimming amounts to 1 base on V and 7 bases on J, with 11 as the count of junction bases outside the gene matches.